This T cell receptor beta chain is drawn from a study of radiotherapy plus CTLA-4 blockade in lung cancer. V lost 3 bases, J lost 0 bases, and 3 bases lay in between. Per the germline V gene, CDR1 is MNHEY and CDR2 is SVGAGI. The CDR3 runs 14 residues. Here immunoSEQ multiplex PCR was the method, and the copy in TCRdb shows in-frame clones only, minus some. This table has around 100,000 clones, 60% to 75% appearing once. About this clone itself: Its antigen is unknown.

Study-level points and caveats: Tumor-origin TCR clones grew in blood after radiotherapy plus ipilimumab.

The sample here was peripheral blood, taken from a patient treated with radiotherapy plus ipilimumab. The source is a human donor with non-small cell lung cancer who had a partial response to radiotherapy plus ipilimumab. Some clones in this sample may be carry-over from other donors' samples. J is TRBJ1-6 and V is TRBV6-5; D is uncertain. CDR3 region: CASSYSSYNSPLHF. The DNA of the CDR3 is TGTGCCAGCAGTTATAGCTCCTATAATTCACCCCTCCACTTT.